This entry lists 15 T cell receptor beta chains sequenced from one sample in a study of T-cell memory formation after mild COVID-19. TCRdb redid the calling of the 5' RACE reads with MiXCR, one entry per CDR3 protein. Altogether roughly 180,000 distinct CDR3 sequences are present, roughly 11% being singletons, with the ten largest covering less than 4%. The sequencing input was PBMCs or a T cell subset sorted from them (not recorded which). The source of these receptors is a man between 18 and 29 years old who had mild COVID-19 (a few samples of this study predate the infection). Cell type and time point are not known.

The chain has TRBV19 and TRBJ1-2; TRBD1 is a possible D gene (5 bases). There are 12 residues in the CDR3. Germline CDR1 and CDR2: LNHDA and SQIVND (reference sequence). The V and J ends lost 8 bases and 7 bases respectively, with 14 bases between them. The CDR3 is CASAPGTFGYTF. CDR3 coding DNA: TGTGCCAGTGCCCCCGGGACGTTTGGCTACACCTTC.

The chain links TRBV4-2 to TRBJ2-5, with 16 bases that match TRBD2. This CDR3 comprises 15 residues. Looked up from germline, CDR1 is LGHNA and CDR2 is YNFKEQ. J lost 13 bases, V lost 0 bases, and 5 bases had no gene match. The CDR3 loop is CASSQDGTSGGALYF. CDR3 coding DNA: TGTGCCAGCAGCCAAGACGGGACTAGCGGGGGGGCTCTGTACTTC.

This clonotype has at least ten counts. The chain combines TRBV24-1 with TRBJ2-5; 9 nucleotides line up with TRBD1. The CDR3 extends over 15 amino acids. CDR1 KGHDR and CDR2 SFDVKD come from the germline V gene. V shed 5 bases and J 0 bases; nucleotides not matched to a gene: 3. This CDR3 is CATSARTGDQETQYF. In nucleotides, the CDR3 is TGTGCCACCAGTGCTCGGACAGGGGACCAAGAGACCCAGTACTTC.

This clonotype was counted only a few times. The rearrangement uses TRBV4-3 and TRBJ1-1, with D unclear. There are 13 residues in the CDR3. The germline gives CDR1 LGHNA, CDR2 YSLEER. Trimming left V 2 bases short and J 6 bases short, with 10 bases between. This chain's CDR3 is CASSQRREAEAFF. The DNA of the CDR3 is TGCGCCAGCAGCCAACGGAGAGAGGCTGAAGCTTTCTTT.

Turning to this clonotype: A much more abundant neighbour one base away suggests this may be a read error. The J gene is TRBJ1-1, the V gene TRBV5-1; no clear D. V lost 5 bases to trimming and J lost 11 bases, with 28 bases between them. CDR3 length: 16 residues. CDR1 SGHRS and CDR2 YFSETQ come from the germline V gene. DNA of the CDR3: TGCGCCAGCAGGGCTAGCATCGGAAAGGGCCACTTTCCGGCTTTCTTT. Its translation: CASRASIGKGHFPAFF.

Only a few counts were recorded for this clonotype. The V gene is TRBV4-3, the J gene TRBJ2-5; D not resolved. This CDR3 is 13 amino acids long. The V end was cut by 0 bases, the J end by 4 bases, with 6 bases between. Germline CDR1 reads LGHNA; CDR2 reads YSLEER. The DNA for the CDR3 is TGCGCCAGCAGCCAAGATTTCGGAGAGACCCAGTACTTC. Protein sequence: CASSQDFGETQYF.

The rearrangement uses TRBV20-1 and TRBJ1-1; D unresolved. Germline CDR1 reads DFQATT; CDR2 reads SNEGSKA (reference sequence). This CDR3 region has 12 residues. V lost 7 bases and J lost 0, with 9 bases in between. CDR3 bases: TGCAGTGTATACCCCTTGAACACTGAAGCTTTCTTT. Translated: CSVYPLNTEAFF.

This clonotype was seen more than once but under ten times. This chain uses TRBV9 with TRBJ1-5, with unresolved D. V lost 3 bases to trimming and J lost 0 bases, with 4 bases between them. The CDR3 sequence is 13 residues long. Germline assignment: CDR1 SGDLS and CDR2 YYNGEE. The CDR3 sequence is CASSAYSNQPQHF. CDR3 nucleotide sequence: TGTGCCAGCAGCGCTTATAGCAATCAGCCCCAGCATTTT. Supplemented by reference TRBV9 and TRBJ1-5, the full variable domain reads DSGVTQTPKHLITATGQRVTLRCSPRSGDLSVYWYQQSLDQGLQFLIQYYNGEERAKGNILERFSAQQFPDLHSELNLSSLELGDSALYFCASSAYSNQPQHFGDGTRLSIL.

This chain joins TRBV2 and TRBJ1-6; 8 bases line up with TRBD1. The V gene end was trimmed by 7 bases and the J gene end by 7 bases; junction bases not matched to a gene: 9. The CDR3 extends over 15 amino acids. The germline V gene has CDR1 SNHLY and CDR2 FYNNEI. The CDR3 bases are TGTGCCAGCACCGACAGGGGATTGGGAAATTCACCCCTCCACTTT. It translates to CASTDRGLGNSPLHF.

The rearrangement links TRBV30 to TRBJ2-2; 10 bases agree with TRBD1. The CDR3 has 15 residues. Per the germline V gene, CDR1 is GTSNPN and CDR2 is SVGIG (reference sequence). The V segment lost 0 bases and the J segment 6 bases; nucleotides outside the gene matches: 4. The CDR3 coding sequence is TGTGCCTGGAGTGTACGGACAGGGGGGTCCGGGGAGCTGTTTTTT. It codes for CAWSVRTGGSGELFF. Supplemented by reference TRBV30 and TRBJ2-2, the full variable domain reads SQTIHQWPATLVQPVGSPLSLECTVEGTSNPNLYWYRQAAGRGLQLLFYSVGIGQISSEVPQNLSASRPQDRQFILSSKKLLLSDSGFYLCAWSVRTGGSGELFFGEGSRLTVL.

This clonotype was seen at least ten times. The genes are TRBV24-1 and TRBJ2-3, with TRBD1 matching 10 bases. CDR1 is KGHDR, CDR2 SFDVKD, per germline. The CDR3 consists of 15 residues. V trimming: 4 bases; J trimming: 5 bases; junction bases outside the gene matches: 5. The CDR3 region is CATSDRTGGVDTQYF. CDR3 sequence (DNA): TGTGCCACCAGTGACCGGACAGGGGGAGTAGATACGCAGTATTTT.

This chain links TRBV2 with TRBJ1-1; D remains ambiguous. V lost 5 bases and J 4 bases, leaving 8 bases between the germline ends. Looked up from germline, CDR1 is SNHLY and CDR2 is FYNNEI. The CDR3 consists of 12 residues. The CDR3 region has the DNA TGTGCCAGCAGTCTCGGGAGCACTGAAGCTTTCTTT. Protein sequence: CASSLGSTEAFF.

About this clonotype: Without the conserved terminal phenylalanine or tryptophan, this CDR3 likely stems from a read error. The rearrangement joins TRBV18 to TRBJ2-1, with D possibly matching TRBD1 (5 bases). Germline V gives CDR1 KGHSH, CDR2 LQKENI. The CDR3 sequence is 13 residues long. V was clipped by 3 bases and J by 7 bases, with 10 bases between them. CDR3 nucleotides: TGTGCCAGCTCACCCGACAGTTGGAATGAGCAGTTCTTA. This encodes CASSPDSWNEQFL.

The CDR3: CSVEGAANYGYTF. CDR3 bases: TGCAGCGTAGAGGGAGCGGCTAACTATGGCTACACCTTC. This chain joins TRBV29-1 and TRBJ1-2; the D is unclear. The germline V gene encodes CDR1 SQVTM and CDR2 ANQGSEA. This CDR3 contains 13 residues. Trimming removed 6 bases from V and 0 bases from J, with 11 bases in between.

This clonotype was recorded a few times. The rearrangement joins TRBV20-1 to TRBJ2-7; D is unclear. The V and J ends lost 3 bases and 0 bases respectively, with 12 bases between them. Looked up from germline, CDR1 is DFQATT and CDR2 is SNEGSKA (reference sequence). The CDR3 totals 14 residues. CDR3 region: CSAREFQDSYEQYF. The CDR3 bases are TGCAGTGCTAGGGAATTCCAGGACTCCTACGAGCAGTACTTC.